This TCR beta chain was captured by sequencing in a study of cytomegalovirus exposure and HLA in healthy donors. About the study: From donors who were HLA-typed, an early data release held approximately 80 million unique TCRs.

It was with 60 Vbeta and 13 Jbeta primers that the PCR ran. Data came from immunoSEQ multiplex PCR; TCRdb stores just in-frame clones and leaves some out. The table lists 180,000 or so clones, approximately 73% of them singletons, with about 2.5% in the top ten. In the case of this clone: Its target is not known.

Study-wide points: It was only CMV serostatus that was available as immune exposure information. Later, an analysis showed that TCR beta chains associated with HLA were more clonally expanded than others that were equally common. In all likelihood, a cluster of highly shared sequence variants was a sequencing artifact.

The ends lost 3 bases at V and 1 base at J; junction bases unmatched: 4. This CDR3 region has 16 residues. Germline V gives CDR1 SGHNT, CDR2 YYREEE (reference sequence). The chain links TRBV5-4 to TRBJ2-3; 11 bases agree with TRBD2. Material: PBMCs. The sequence was obtained from a woman under 40 in good health and CMV-seropositive. DNA of the CDR3: TGTGCCAGCAGCTCCCGACTAGCGGGGCGCACAGATACGCAGTATTTT. It translates to CASSSRLAGRTDTQYF.